This TCR beta chain appears in the sequencing data of a study of blood T cell repertoires in COVID-19. Background on the study: Sites in the United States, Italy and Spain provided acute and convalescent COVID-19 samples.

Original data processing: Reference gene primer amplification in the assay estimated nucleated cell counts. Sequencing was performed with immunoSEQ multiplex PCR; in TCRdb, only in-frame clones are kept and a portion is missing. Clone size and the V and J calls come from that table; the DNA yielded D and trimming. The table lists hundreds of thousands of clones, approximately 80% of them singletons. The junction had 6 bases not matched to a gene; V was cut back by 9 bases and J by 5 bases. The CDR3 has 13 residues. Germline CDR1 reads SNHLY; CDR2 reads FYNNEI. This sequence originates from a woman aged 50 to 60 with acute or convalescent COVID-19. Sequences were obtained from peripheral blood. V usage is TRBV2 and J usage is TRBJ2-1; 8 bases are shared with TRBD1. CDR3 sequence: CASRQGPNNEQFF. The DNA of the CDR3 is TGTGCCAGTAGACAGGGGCCGAACAATGAGCAGTTCTTC.